This TCR beta chain originates from a study of Ad26.COV2.S vaccination and SARS-CoV-2 variants (dated by TCRdb to the early 2020s). Regarding the complete study: Vaccine-arm donors came from COV1001, a multicentre, randomized, double-blind, placebo-controlled phase I-IIa trial of Ad26.COV2.S in healthy adults. Blinding of investigators to trial group allocation was maintained during experiments and outcome assessment. Dosing of Ad26.COV2.S was intramuscular, at either 5x10^10 or 1x10^11 viral particles, delivered as one shot or as two shots spaced 56 days apart. The TCR-sequenced set comprised about 32 samples: some 19 Ad26.COV2.S vaccine recipients, 5 placebo recipients and 8 SARS-CoV-2 convalescent individuals. TCRbeta repertoire sequencing served as the tool for gauging how specific and how broad the SARS-CoV-2-reactive T cell receptors were following Ad26.COV2.S vaccination. Trial participants were randomized into five groups of five: low-dose or high-dose Ad26.COV2.S given once or twice, or placebo on both occasions. Beyond this particular receptor, the publication reports: Vaccine and placebo recipients had similar non-spike TCR breadth, a finding consistent with the vaccine containing only spike. Substantial breadth of spike-specific CD8+ and CD4+ T cell responses was reported after vaccination. Ad26.COV2.S recipients had higher spike-specific TCR breadth than placebo recipients (P = 0.0014). It was noted by the authors that total T cell responses may have been underestimated by the TCR breadth and depth analyses. The study was not powered for comparison of responses between vaccine doses or regimens.

The immunoSEQ Assay was the method used to sequence TCRbeta CDR3 regions. After extraction, genomic DNA underwent amplification by bias-controlled multiplex PCR, followed by high-throughput sequencing. From the authors' description of their analysis: To quantify the absolute abundance of each unique TCRbeta CDR3 region, sequences were collapsed and filtered. T cell fraction was estimated by normalizing TCRbeta template counts to usable DNA, with usable DNA measured through amplification of reference genes found in all nucleated cells. Repertoire TCRs were annotated as SARS-CoV-2-specific by exact matching of V gene, CDR3 amino acid sequence and J gene to a known reactive TCR set. MIRA supplied the reference SARS-CoV-2 TCR set, which was filtered for enrichment in COVID-19-positive ImmuneCODE repertoires so that public or cross-reactive TCRs were removed. Based on the MIRA antigens, annotated TCRs were further analysed at the level of specific ORF or position within ORF. Depth was the summed frequency of annotated unique rearrangements, while breadth was defined as annotated unique rearrangements over total unique productive rearrangements. Group comparisons of TCR breadth used two-sided Wilcoxon rank-sum tests. The source is immuneACCESS, and TCRdb retained only in-frame sequences with V and J called. Part of the clones is not carried over; for the studies checked, unresolved V genes explain less than half of this, and the remainder is unexplained. V and J calls and clone size are as listed in that table; D and trimming were resolved from the DNA. The sample table lists hundreds of thousands of clones, 89% of them with a count of one. The ten largest make up about 1.5% of the sample.

The treatment or condition label on this specimen signifies: over 15 received Ad26.COV2.S at low or high dose, single or two shots; 5 received placebo; per-sample allocation not given. For vaccine and placebo recipients, repertoires were sequenced using samples collected on day 63 after the first injection. In Cohort 1b, about two dozen adults aged 18-55 years were enrolled at a single site in Boston, USA, between 29 July and 7 August 2020. Ad26.COV2.S consisted of a replication-incompetent adenovirus type 26 vector by which a prefusion-stabilized SARS-CoV-2 spike protein from the original Wuhan strain was expressed. Reading from cysteine to phenylalanine, the CDR3 counts 21 amino acids. The entry retains the CDR3 DNA only, 63 bases that are in frame from base 1. CDR1 and CDR2, looked up from the germline V gene, are KGHSH and LQKENI. The junction shows trimming of 0 bases on V and 0 bases on J, and the gene matches do not reach 18 bases of it.

Turning to this clone: The antigen this receptor binds is unknown. No per-base quality is available; no much larger clone lies one base away.

This receptor was taken from a person aged 18 to 65 who received the Ad26.COV2.S COVID-19 vaccine or a placebo. Sequencing used peripheral blood, obtained in a trial of Ad26.COV2.S vaccine versus placebo. The chain is encoded by TRBV18 joined to TRBJ2-3, with 7 central nucleotides matching TRBD2. The nucleotides read TGTGCCAGCTCACCACCGAGCGGCGCCCGGCTAGCGGTTAGGAGCACAGATACGCAGTATTTT. This translates into CASSPPSGARLAVRSTDTQYF.